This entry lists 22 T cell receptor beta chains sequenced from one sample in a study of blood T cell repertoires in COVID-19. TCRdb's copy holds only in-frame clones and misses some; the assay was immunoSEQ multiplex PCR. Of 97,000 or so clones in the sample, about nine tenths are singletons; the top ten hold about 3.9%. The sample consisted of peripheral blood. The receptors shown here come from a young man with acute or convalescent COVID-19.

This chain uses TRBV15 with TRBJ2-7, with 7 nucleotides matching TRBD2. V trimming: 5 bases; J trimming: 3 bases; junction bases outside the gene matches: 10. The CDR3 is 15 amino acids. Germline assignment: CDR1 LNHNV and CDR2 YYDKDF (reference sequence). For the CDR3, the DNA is TGTGCCACCAGCGGGCGGGGGAGCGTAAGCTACGAGCAGTACTTC. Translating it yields CATSGRGSVSYEQYF.

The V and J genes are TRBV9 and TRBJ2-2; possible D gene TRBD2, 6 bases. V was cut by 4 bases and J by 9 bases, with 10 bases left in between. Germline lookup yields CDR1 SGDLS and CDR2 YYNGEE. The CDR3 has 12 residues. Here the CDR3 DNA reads TGTGCCAGCAGCCAGGGAGGCCGGGAGCTGTTTTTT. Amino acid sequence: CASSQGGRELFF.

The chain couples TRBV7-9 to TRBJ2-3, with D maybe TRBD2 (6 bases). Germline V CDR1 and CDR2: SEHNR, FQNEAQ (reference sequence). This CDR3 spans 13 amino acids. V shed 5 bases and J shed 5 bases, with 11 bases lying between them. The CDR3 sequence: CASSHVGGDTQYF. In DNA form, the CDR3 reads TGTGCCAGCAGCCACGTGGGAGGAGATACGCAGTATTTT. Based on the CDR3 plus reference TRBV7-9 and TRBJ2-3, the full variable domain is DTGVSQNPRHKITKRGQNVTFRCDPISEHNRLYWYRQTLGQGPEFLTYFQNEAQLEKSRLLSDRFSAERPKGSFSTLEIQRTEQGDSAMYLCASSHVGGDTQYFGPGTRLTVL.

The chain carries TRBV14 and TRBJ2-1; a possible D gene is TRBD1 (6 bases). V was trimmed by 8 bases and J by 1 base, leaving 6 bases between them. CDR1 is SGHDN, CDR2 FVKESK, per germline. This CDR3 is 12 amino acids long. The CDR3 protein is CASGQSYNEQFF. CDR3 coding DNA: TGTGCCAGCGGACAGTCCTACAATGAGCAGTTCTTC.

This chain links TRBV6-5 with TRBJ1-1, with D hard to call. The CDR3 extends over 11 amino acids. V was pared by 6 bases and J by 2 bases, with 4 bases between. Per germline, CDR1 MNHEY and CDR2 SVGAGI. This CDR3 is CASRLNTEAFF. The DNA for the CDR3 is TGTGCCAGCAGGTTAAACACTGAAGCTTTCTTT.

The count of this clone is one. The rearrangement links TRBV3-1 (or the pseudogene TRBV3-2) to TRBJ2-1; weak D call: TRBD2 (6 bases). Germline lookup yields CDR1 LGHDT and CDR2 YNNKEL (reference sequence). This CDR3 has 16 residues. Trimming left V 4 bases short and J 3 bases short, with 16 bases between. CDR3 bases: TGTGCCAGCAGCCTGACCGGGAGCGCGGACTACAATGAGCAGTTCTTC. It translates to CASSLTGSADYNEQFF.

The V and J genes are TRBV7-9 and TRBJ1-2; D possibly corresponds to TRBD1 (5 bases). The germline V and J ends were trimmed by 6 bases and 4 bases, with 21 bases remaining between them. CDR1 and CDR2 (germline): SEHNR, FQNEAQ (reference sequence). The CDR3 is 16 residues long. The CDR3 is CASSPLSGETLYGYTF. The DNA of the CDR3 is TGTGCCAGCAGTCCTTTATCGGGGGAAACGCTCTATGGCTACACCTTC.

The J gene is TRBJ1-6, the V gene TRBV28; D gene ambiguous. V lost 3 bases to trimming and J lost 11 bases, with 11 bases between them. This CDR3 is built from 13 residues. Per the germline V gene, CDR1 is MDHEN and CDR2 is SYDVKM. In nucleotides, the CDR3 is TGTGCCAGCAGTTTTGGTCCCGGGGCACCCCTCCACTTT. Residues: CASSFGPGAPLHF.

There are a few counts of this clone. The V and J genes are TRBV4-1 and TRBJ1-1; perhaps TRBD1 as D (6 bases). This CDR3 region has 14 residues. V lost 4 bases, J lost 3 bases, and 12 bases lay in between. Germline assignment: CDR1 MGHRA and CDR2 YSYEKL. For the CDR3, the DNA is TGCGCCAGCAGCCCGGAGGGGGGGTACACTGAAGCTTTCTTT. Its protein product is CASSPEGGYTEAFF.

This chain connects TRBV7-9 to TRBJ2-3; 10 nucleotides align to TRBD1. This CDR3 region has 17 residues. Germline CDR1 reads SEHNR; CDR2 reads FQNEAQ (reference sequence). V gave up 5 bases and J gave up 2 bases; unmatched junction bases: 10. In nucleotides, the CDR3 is TGTGCCAGCAGCCCCCCCTGGACAGGGGGAAACACAGATACGCAGTATTTT. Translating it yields CASSPPWTGGNTDTQYF.

Written as DNA, the CDR3 is TGTGCCAGCAAACTCTCCGGGACTTCATTTTACAATGAGCAGTTCTTC. Residues: CASKLSGTSFYNEQFF. The V call is TRBV5-8, the J call TRBJ2-1, with D possibly being TRBD2 (6 bases). V was shortened by 6 bases and J by 4 bases, with 20 bases between the two germline ends. There are 16 residues in the CDR3. Germline V gene data show CDR1 as SGHTS and CDR2 as YDEGEE. Based on the CDR3 plus reference TRBV5-8 and TRBJ2-1, the full variable domain is EAGVTQSPTHLIKTRGQQATLRCSPISGHTSVYWYQQALGLGLQFLLWYDEGEERNRGNFPPRFSGRQFPNYSSELNVNALELEDSALYLCASKLSGTSFYNEQFFGPGTRLTVL.

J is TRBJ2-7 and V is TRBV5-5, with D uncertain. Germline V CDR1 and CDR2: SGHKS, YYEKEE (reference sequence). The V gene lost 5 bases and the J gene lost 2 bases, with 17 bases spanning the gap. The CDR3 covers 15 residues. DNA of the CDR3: TGTGCCAGCAGTGCGCAAGACATCACCACCTACGAGCAGTACTTC. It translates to CASSAQDITTYEQYF.

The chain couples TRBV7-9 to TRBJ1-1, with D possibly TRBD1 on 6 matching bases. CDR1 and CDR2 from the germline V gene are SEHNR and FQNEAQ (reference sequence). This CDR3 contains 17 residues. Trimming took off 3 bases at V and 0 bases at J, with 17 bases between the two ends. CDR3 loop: CASSFTPGQSLNTEAFF. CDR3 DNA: TGTGCCAGCAGCTTTACCCCCGGACAGTCCTTGAACACTGAAGCTTTCTTT. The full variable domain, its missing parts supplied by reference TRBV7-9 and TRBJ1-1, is DTGVSQNPRHKITKRGQNVTFRCDPISEHNRLYWYRQTLGQGPEFLTYFQNEAQLEKSRLLSDRFSAERPKGSFSTLEIQRTEQGDSAMYLCASSFTPGQSLNTEAFFGQGTRLTVV.

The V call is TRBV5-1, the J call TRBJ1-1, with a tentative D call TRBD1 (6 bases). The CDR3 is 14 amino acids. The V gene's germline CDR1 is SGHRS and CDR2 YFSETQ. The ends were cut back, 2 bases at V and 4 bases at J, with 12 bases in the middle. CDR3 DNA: TGCGCCAGCAGCTTCAGGGGAATGGTCACTGAAGCTTTCTTT. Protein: CASSFRGMVTEAFF.

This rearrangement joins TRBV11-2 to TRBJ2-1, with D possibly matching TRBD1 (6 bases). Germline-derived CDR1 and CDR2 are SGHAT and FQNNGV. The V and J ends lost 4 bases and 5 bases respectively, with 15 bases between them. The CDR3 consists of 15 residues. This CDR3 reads CASSSYLGTNNEQFF. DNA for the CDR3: TGTGCCAGCAGCTCATACCTCGGGACAAACAATGAGCAGTTCTTC.

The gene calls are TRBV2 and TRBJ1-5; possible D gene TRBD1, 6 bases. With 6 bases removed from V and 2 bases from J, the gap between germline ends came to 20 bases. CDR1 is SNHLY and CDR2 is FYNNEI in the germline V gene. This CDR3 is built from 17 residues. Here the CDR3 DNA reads TGTGCCAGCAGACTCCAACAGGGTATTGGGGGCAATCAGCCCCAGCATTTT. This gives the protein CASRLQQGIGGNQPQHF.

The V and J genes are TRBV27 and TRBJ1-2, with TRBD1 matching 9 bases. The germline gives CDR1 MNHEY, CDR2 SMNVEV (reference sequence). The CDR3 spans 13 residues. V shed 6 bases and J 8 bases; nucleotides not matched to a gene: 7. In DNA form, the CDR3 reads TGTGCCAGCAGCCGCGGACAGGGGCGCGGCTACACCTTC. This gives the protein CASSRGQGRGYTF.

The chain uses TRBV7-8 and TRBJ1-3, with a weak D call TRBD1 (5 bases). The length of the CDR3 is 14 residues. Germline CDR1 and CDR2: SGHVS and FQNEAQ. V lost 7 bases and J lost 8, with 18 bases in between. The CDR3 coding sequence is TGTGCCAGCAAGGCAGGCCTTGAAGGGGACACCATATATTTT. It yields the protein CASKAGLEGDTIYF.

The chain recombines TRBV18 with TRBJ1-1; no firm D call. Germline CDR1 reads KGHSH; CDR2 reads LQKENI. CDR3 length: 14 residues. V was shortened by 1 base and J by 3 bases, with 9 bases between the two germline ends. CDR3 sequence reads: CASSPRQVDTEAFF. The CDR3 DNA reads TGTGCCAGCTCACCACGGCAGGTCGACACTGAAGCTTTCTTT.

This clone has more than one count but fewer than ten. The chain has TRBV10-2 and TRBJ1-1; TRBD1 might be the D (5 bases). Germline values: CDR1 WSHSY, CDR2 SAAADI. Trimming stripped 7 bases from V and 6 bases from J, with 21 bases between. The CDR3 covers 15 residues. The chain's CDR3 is CASTSRPDSGSEAFF. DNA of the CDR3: TGCGCCAGCACTTCGCGGCCCGATTCAGGGTCTGAAGCTTTCTTT.

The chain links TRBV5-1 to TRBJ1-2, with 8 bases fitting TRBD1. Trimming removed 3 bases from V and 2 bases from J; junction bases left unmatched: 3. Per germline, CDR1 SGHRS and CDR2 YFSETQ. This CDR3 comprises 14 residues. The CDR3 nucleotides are TGCGCCAGCAGCTACGGGACAGGCAACTATGGCTACACCTTC. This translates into CASSYGTGNYGYTF.

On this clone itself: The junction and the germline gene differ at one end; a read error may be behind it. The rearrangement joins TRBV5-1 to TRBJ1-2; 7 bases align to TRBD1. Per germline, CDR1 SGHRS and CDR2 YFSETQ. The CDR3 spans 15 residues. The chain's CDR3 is CASSLIQGVNYSYTF. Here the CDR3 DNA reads TGCGCCAGCAGCTTGATCCAGGGGGTAAACTATAGCTACACCTTC.